This T cell receptor (beta chain) stems from a study of cytomegalovirus exposure and HLA in healthy donors (dated by TCRdb to 2015 to 2018). Background on the whole study: An earlier analysis of 587 of the donors reported 250 to 350 Gb of sequence data and some 110 million unique TCR beta sequences obtained from around 180 million T cells. An early release covering 500 to 750 HLA-typed donors comprised 250 to 350 gigabases of sequencing data and approximately 85 million unique TCR sequences. Among the roughly 400 genotyped donors, approximately 81% belonged to the genetic ancestry cluster associated with self-reported Caucasian donors. The study aimed to test whether signatures of past pathogen exposure could be identified by cataloging public T cell receptors. The study profiled the T cell repertoires of 666 subjects by immunosequencing and related them to cytomegalovirus serostatus. A separate validation cohort of 100 to 150 different subjects was used in addition to the roughly 620-subject first cohort. High-throughput TCR immunosequencing, statistical association of individual TCRs with disease status, and machine learning were combined to predict cytomegalovirus infection status. In a later analysis, previously published TCR beta repertoires from 666 donors were re-analyzed and high-resolution HLA genotyping was added so that TCR occurrence patterns could be studied. The later analysis used no new phenotypic data to find candidate immune exposures, relying instead on TCR beta sequences and their occurrence across donors. In an earlier analysis of a few hundred of the donors, high-throughput TCR beta sequencing was used to judge whether each TCR beta V gene segment behaved as functional or pseudogenic. Donor age, sex, ethnicity and CMV serostatus were compiled alongside the repertoire data. A later genetic analysis used genome-wide SNP genotypes for about 55% of the 666 donors, treating that subset as a discovery cohort. All discovery cohort repertoires had been generated on a single sequencing platform. HLA typing included class I and class II loci at four-digit resolution. Typing coverage differed by locus: A, B, C, DRB1 and DQB1 were typed in roughly 620-630 donors, DQA1 in roughly 510, DPA1 in approximately 610, and DPB1 in about 450. Roughly five DR-DQ haplotypes were handled as single units for association and clustering, since linkage in the cohort was strong. Among around 400 genotyped donors of the cohort, an average of roughly 240,000 unique TCR beta nucleotide sequences were sequenced per donor, about a sixth of them non-productive.

Library creation used the immunoSEQ multiplex PCR assay. The multiplex PCR relied on a mix of 60 forward primers for TCR Vbeta segments and 13 reverse primers for TCR Jbeta segments. The CDR3 region of rearranged TCR beta genes was amplified from genomic DNA by a multiplex PCR assay. The amplified TCR beta libraries were sequenced on the Illumina HiSeq System as 87-base-pair reads. In the source study's methods: A later analysis tallied around 87 million unique TCR beta chains across the 700 or so repertoires, and about 12 million of those chains were shared by two or more donors. To remove PCR and sequencing errors, raw reads were error-corrected and collapsed into unique sequences using a nearest-neighbor algorithm that merged closely related sequences. V, D and J gene segments were assigned by aligning CDR3 sequences to IMGT reference sequences. For a sequence to be retained, a match of at least six nucleotides was required to both a V gene segment and a J gene segment. A rearrangement counted as productive if the CDR3 had no stop codons and remained in frame with V and J, and every other rearrangement counted as non-productive. CDR3 was defined according to IMGT convention as the region running from the second conserved V-encoded cysteine to the conserved J-encoded phenylalanine. Sequences without an unambiguous match to a single V gene segment were excluded from the earlier analysis of about 640 of the donors. In an earlier analysis of 587 of the donors, a V segment was called functional when productive rearrangements were above 56.7%, and segregating when the standard deviation between donors exceeded 5%. A statistical classification framework was built to diagnose cytomegalovirus status from the catalog of TCR beta chain sequences. In a later analysis, TCR nucleotide sequences were compared against IMGT/GENE-DB human TR gene sequences so that V and J genes could be assigned. The TCRdist pipeline was used in a later analysis to assign CDR3 sequences and most-parsimonious VDJ recombination scenarios. In a later analysis, each TCR beta chain was defined by its CDR3 amino acid sequence together with its V-gene family, and reads without a unique V-gene family were excluded. To address suspected cross-contamination and a sequencing artifact, a later analysis removed several hundred highly shared, low-generation-probability nucleotide sequences. In a later analysis, a clonal expansion index was calculated for each public chain from normalized within-repertoire ranks of inferred template counts. In a later analysis, generation probabilities were computed using a VDJ recombination model fitted to out-of-frame rearrangements, and the results were checked against IGoR. In a later analysis, hypergeometric tests were used to score TCR-TCR, TCR-HLA and TCR-CMV co-occurrence, with a repertoire-size bias correction applied to TCR pairs. To estimate false discovery rates, a later analysis permuted the HLA or CMV assignments 20 times. In a later analysis, co-occurring TCRs were grouped with DBSCAN, and TCRdist sequence similarity was added when clustering was performed within HLA-allele-positive subsets. Repertoires with fewer than 30,000 or more than 120,000 public chains were left out of co-occurrence clustering, as were a handful of repertoires with anomalous nucleotide sharing. The table was pulled from immuneACCESS by TCRdb, which kept in-frame rearrangements only. Such tables lose some clones; where checked, under half of the loss comes from unresolved V genes, and the rest has no known cause. The DNA gave D and trimming, while V, J and clone size come from that table. The sample table includes over 200,000 clones. The ten largest clones represent about 0.9% of the sample.

Points on this clone: It has no known antigen specificity.

Study-level results and caveats: The authors suggested that the approach could potentially be extended to other disease states and immunological phenotypes. Strong co-occurrence of HLA alleles, especially DR and DQ, made assigning TCR associations to individual alleles difficult. A further reported finding was that TCR beta sequences accurately predicted the HLA-A and HLA-B alleles for most subjects in the first cohort. Only TCR beta chains were sequenced in this cohort, and the absence of alpha or paired-chain data limited detectable features. A total of 150 or so TCR beta chains were listed by the study as associated with cytomegalovirus. Because counts were too low, roughly 18 rarely observed V segments, including chromosome 9 orphons, were left out of the earlier analysis of about 500 of the donors. Across donors, most TCR sequences were observed very rarely, whereas some public TCRs were present in many individuals. An association between a missense DCLRE1C variant and V-gene and J-gene trimming of TCR beta chains was found in a later genetic analysis and replicated in an independent cohort. According to a later analysis, TCR association rates differed among HLA loci, with DRB1 alleles showing the most associated TCRs and HLA-C alleles showing the fewest. At a false discovery rate of 0.05, a later analysis linked approximately 18,000 TCR beta sequences to specific HLA alleles. In a later analysis, most CMV-associated TCR beta chains were found to appear HLA-restricted, with HLA associations seemingly driven largely by CMV exposure. Broadly in line with IMGT annotations, most TCR beta V segments showed up in productive rearrangements about 87% or about 30% of the time in an earlier analysis of under 700 of the donors. Some IMGT-functional V segments, including TRBV6-2 and TRBV6-3, could not be told apart with the 87-base-pair reads, so those segments were excluded. A group of highly shared sequence variants was considered likely to be a technical artifact of the sequencing pipeline. Because HLA typing was unavailable for some donors at each locus, only the typed subset was used in association tests. A later genetic analysis reported fewer N-insertions in productive TCRs among donors in an Asian-associated ancestry cluster than the approximately 700-donor mean. A few of the identified cytomegalovirus-associated TCR beta chains were confirmed in vitro to be specific for cytomegalovirus antigens. The classifier was reported to diagnose cytomegalovirus status with high specificity and sensitivity in both the original and validation cohorts. According to a later analysis, parvovirus B19, influenza, CMV and Epstein-Barr virus appeared linked to several top co-occurrence clusters. Correlated functional status among segregating V segments might reflect linkage disequilibrium, but an unknown experimental factor could not be ruled out. CMV serostatus was the only immune exposure information available for the cohort. Sequencing depth was assumed to be roughly uniform across donors in the presence/absence analyses, though that assumption may not hold. Compared with equally common non-associated chains, HLA-associated TCR beta chains in a later analysis were more clonally expanded and had lower generation probabilities.

CDR1 and CDR2, per the germline V gene (reference sequence), are LNHDA and SQIVND. V was cut back by 4 bases and J by 5 bases, leaving a gap of 15 bases between them. From cysteine to phenylalanine, the CDR3 is 15 amino acids long. Only the CDR3 portion is preserved as DNA: 45 bases, with reading frame beginning at the first base. The cohort consisted of some 670 healthy bone marrow donors. At the time of sampling, every cohort member was nominally healthy, though immune exposures that went unrecorded were likely present. The donor tested CMV seropositive, placing the donor among the approximately 290 seropositive members of the cohort. Each donor provided a peripheral blood sample, and peripheral blood mononuclear cells were used for TCR beta sequencing. The Qiagen DNeasy Blood Extraction Kit was used to extract genomic DNA from the blood cell samples.

The sequencing input was PBMCs. The sequence is built from TRBV19 and TRBJ1-5; the D gene assignment is ambiguous. This sequence originates from a woman aged 30 to 39 in good health and CMV-seropositive. The CDR3 region reads CASSRALGGYQPQHF. The nucleotide sequence reads as follows: TGTGCCAGTAGTAGGGCTTTGGGTGGTTATCAGCCCCAGCATTTT. Extended through the reference TRBV19 and TRBJ1-5 proteins, this CDR3 yields the full variable domain: DGGITQSPKYLFRKEGQNVTLSCEQNLNHDAMYWYRQDPGQGLRLIYYSQIVNDFQKGDIAEGYSVSREKKESFPLTVTSAQKNPTAFYLCASSRALGGYQPQHFGDGTRLSIL.